This T cell receptor (beta chain) was identified during a study of OX40 agonist ivuxolimab in advanced cancers. Turning to the study itself: Ivuxolimab, which is an agonistic anti-OX40 (CD134) antibody, was administered to the patients.

TCRdb's table, derived via immunoSEQ multiplex PCR, lists solely in-frame clones and lacks some. The table shows around 55,000 clones, with roughly nine tenths occurring only once. A note on this clone: What it binds is not known.

General study findings and limits: Fewer expanded clones were found on average in CD4+ than in CD8+ T cells. The study found among the lowest clonal expansion in partial responders at 0.1-3.0 mg/kg.

This clonotype originated in an adult with an advanced solid tumor such as melanoma, head and neck, liver or kidney cancer. The sample here was CD4+ or CD8+ T cells sorted from blood, taken in a trial of the OX40 agonist ivuxolimab.

The CDR3 here is CSVESTGELFF. In DNA form, the CDR3 reads TGCAGCGTTGAATCGACCGGGGAGCTGTTTTTT. The chain is built from TRBV29-1 and TRBJ2-2; D not resolved. The CDR3 sequence is 11 residues long. V shed 2 bases and J shed 5 bases, with 3 bases lying between them. Germline V gene sequence: CDR1 SQVTM, CDR2 ANQGSEA.